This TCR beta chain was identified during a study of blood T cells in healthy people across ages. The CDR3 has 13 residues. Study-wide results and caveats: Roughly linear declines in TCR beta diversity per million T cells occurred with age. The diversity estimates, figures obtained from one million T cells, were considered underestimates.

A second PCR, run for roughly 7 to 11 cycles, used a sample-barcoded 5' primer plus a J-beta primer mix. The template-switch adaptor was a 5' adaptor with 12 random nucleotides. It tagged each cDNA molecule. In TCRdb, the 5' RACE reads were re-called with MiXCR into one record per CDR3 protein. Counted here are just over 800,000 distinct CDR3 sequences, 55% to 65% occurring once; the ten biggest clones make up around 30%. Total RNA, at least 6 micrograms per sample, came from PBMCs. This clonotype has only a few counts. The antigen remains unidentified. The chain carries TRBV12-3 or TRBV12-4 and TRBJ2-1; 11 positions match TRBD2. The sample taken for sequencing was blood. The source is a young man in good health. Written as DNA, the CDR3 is TGTCCCACGGTAGCGGGGGGGTTCAATGAGCAGTTCTTC. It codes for CPTVAGGFNEQFF.